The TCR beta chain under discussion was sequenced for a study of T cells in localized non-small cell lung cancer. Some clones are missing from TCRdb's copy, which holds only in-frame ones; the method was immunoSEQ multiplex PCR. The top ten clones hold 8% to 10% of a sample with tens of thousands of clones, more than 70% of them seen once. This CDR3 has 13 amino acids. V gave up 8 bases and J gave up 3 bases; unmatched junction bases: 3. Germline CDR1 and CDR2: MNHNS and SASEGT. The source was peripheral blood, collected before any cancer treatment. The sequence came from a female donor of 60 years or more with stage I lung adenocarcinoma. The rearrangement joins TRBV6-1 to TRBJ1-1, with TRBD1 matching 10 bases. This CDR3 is CASGQGVYTEAFF. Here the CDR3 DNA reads TGTGCCAGCGGACAGGGGGTTTACACTGAAGCTTTCTTT.